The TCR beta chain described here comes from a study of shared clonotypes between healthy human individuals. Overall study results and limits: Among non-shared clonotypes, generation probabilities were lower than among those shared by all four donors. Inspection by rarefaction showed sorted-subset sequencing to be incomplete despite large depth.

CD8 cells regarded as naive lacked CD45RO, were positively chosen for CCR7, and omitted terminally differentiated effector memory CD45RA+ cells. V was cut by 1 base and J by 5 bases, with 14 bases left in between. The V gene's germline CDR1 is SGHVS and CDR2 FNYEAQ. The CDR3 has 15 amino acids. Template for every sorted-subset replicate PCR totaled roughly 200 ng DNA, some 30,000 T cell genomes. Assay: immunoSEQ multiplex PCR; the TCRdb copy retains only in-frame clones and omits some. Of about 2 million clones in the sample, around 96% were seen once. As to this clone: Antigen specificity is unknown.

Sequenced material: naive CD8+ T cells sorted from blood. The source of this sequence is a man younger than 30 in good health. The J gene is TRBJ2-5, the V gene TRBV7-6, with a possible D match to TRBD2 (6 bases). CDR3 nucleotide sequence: TGTGCCAGCAGCTTAGGGGCCGGGGGTTTCGAGACCCAGTACTTC. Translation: CASSLGAGGFETQYF.